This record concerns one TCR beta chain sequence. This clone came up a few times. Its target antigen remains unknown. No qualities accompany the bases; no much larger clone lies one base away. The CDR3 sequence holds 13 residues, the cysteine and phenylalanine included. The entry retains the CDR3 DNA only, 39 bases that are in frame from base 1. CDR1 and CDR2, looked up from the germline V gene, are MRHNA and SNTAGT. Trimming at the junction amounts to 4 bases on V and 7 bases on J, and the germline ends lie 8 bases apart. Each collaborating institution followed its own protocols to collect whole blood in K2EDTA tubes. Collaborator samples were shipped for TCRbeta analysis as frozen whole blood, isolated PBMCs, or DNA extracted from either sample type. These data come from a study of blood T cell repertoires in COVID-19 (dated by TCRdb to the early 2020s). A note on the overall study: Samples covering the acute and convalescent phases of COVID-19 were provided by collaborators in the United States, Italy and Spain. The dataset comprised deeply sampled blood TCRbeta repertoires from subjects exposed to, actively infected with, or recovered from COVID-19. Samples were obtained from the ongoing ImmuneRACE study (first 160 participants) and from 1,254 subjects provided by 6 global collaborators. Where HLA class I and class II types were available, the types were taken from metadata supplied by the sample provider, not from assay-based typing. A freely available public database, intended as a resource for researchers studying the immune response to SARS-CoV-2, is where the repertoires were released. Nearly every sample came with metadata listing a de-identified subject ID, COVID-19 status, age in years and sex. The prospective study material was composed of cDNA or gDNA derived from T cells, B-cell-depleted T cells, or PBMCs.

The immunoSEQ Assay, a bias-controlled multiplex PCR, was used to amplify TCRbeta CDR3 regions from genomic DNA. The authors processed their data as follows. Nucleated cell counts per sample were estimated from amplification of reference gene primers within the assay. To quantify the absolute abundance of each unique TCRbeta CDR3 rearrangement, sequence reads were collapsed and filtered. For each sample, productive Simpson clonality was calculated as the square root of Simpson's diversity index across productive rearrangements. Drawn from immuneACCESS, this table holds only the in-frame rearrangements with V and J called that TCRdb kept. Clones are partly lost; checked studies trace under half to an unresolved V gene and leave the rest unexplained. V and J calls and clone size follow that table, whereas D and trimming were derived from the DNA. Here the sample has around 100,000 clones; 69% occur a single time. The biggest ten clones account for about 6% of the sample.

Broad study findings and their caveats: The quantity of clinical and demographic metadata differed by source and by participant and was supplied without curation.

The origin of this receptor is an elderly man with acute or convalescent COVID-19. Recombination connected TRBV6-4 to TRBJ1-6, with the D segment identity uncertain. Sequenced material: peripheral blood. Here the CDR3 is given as CASSASWNSPLHF. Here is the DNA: TGTGCCAGCAGTGCTAGTTGGAATTCACCCCTCCACTTT.